The 32 T cell receptor beta chains reported below all come from one sample, sequenced in a study of blood T cell repertoires in COVID-19. Profiled with immunoSEQ multiplex PCR; TCRdb holds only in-frame clones, not every one. The sample carries about 300,000 clones, around 84% recorded once. Material for sequencing was PBMCs or T cells enriched from blood (not recorded which). The origin of the receptors is a woman aged 18-29 years who had recovered from COVID-19.

V and J are TRBV5-3 and TRBJ2-5; unclear D gene. Being an ORF, TRBV5-3 has a function that is uncertain. This CDR3 comprises 15 residues. Between the trimmed V and J ends, which lost 4 bases and 5 bases, there was a span of 18 bases. CDR3 nucleotides: TGTGCCAGAAGCCACCCCACGCAGGTACCGGAGACCCAGTACTTC. It encodes CARSHPTQVPETQYF.

This sequence joins TRBV18 and TRBJ2-7; D might be TRBD2 (6 bases). Trimming took off 2 bases at V and 4 bases at J, with 12 bases between the two ends. This CDR3 is 14 amino acids long. Germline assignment: CDR1 KGHSH and CDR2 LQKENI. The CDR3 sequence is CASSPDGSSYEQYF. The DNA for the CDR3 is TGTGCCAGCTCACCAGACGGGAGCTCTTACGAGCAGTACTTC.

The chain has TRBV29-1 and TRBJ1-2, with 9 nucleotides matching TRBD1. The CDR3 runs 11 residues. Per germline, CDR1 SQVTM and CDR2 ANQGSEA. The CDR3 DNA sequence: TGCGCTACAGGGGGCCACTATGGCTACACCTTC. Translating it yields CATGGHYGYTF.

The chain's CDR3 is CASSGRTGEDEKLFF. The CDR3 DNA reads as TGTGCCAGCAGTGGGAGGACAGGGGAGGATGAAAAACTGTTTTTT. The chain employs TRBV27 and TRBJ1-4; 9 bases are a match to TRBD1. J gave up 6 bases and V 5 bases, and 7 bases lay outside the gene matches. The CDR3 has 15 residues. Germline CDR1 is MNHEY and CDR2 is SMNVEV (reference sequence).

The chain links TRBV13 to TRBJ2-7, with 10 bases aligning to TRBD2. This CDR3 has 15 residues. Germline V gene data show CDR1 as PRHDT and CDR2 as FYEKMQ (reference sequence). The V and J ends lost 5 bases and 7 bases, in that order; junction bases with no gene match: 11. CDR3: CASSRTGLAKDEQYF. The CDR3 region has the DNA TGTGCCAGCAGCCGTACGGGACTAGCGAAGGATGAGCAGTACTTC.

The chain joins TRBV27 to TRBJ2-3, with 13 bases identical to TRBD2. Germline V lookup: CDR1 MNHEY, CDR2 SMNVEV (reference sequence). Unmatched junction bases numbered 14, after V lost 6 bases and J lost 5 bases. The length of the CDR3 is 18 residues. This chain's CDR3 is CASRVENGLAGVIDTQYF. The DNA of the CDR3 is TGTGCCAGCAGGGTAGAAAACGGACTAGCGGGAGTTATAGATACGCAGTATTTT.

This chain links TRBV12-3 or TRBV12-4 with TRBJ1-2, with D hard to call. Between the trimmed V and J ends, which lost 1 base and 7 bases, there was a span of 10 bases. The CDR3 consists of 13 residues. CDR3 loop: CASSLEPEIGYTF. Here the CDR3 DNA reads TGTGCCAGCAGTTTAGAACCGGAGATTGGCTACACCTTC.

The CDR3 loop reads CASSLEVKRDMSYF. The CDR3 DNA reads as TGTGCCAGCAGCTTAGAAGTCAAGCGGGACATGAGTTACTTC. The chain links TRBV11-2 to TRBJ2-7; D is possibly TRBD2 (7 bases). This CDR3 is 14 amino acids long. Germline V CDR1 and CDR2: SGHAT, FQNNGV. Trimming stripped 0 bases from V and 13 bases from J, with 19 bases between. Full variable domain (missing parts from reference TRBV11-2 and TRBJ2-7): EAGVAQSPRYKIIEKRQSVAFWCNPISGHATLYWYQQILGQGPKLLIQFQNNGVVDDSQLPKDRFSAERLKGVDSTLKIQPAKLEDSAVYLCASSLEVKRDMSYFGPGTRLTVT.

This chain links TRBV4-1 with TRBJ2-2; a weak D match, TRBD1 (5 bases). The V end was cut by 6 bases, the J end by 1 base, with 12 bases between. The CDR3 spans 15 residues. Germline CDR1 and CDR2: MGHRA and YSYEKL. CDR3: CASRYAQGNTGELFF. In nucleotides, the CDR3 is TGCGCCAGCAGATACGCTCAGGGGAACACCGGGGAGCTGTTTTTT.

The chain joins TRBV5-1 to TRBJ1-1; maybe TRBD1 (5 bases). Germline V CDR1 and CDR2: SGHRS, YFSETQ. The V and J ends lost 0 bases and 0 bases respectively, with 12 bases between them. This CDR3 region has 16 residues. For the CDR3, the DNA is TGCGCCAGCAGCTTGGGTGGGGCCACCATGAACACTGAAGCTTTCTTT. It codes for CASSLGGATMNTEAFF.

This chain's CDR3 is CASSFQTSGGAGELFF. In nucleotides, the CDR3 is TGTGCCAGCAGCTTTCAGACTAGCGGGGGGGCCGGGGAGCTGTTTTTT. The V call is TRBV7-6, the J call TRBJ2-2; 14 nucleotides agree with TRBD2. Germline CDR1 SGHVS, CDR2 FNYEAQ. The CDR3 runs 16 residues. Germline trimming cut 3 bases from V and 6 bases from J; bases unmatched to any gene: 3.

The chain is built from TRBV30 and TRBJ1-2; possible D gene TRBD1, 6 bases. The CDR3 extends over 11 amino acids. The V and J ends lost 5 bases and 8 bases respectively, with 12 bases between them. Germline assignment: CDR1 GTSNPN and CDR2 SVGIG (reference sequence). The CDR3 DNA follows: TGTGCCTGGGCGATCACAGGGGGCTACACCTTC. Translating gives CAWAITGGYTF.

The V and J genes are TRBV30 and TRBJ2-5; D ambiguous. The CDR3 is 13 amino acids. Germline V gene data show CDR1 as GTSNPN and CDR2 as SVGIG (reference sequence). The ends were cut back, 0 bases at V and 5 bases at J, with 10 bases in the middle. CDR3 DNA sequence: TGTGCCTGGAGTGTGTGGTTTGCGGAGACCCAGTACTTC. Encoded protein: CAWSVWFAETQYF.

The gene calls are TRBV19 and TRBJ1-6; 8 nucleotides line up with TRBD1. Germline V gene lookup returns CDR1 LNHDA and CDR2 SQIVND (reference sequence). V trimming: 8 bases; J trimming: 7 bases; junction bases outside the gene matches: 10. This CDR3 is 15 amino acids long. In nucleotides, the CDR3 is TGTGCCAGTCACCCCCGACAGGGGACCAATTCACCCCTCCACTTT. Amino acids: CASHPRQGTNSPLHF.

CDR3 protein: CSVPTTRPGTGNTEAFF. In nucleotides, the CDR3 is TGCAGCGTTCCAACCACTCGCCCCGGGACAGGGAACACTGAAGCTTTCTTT. V gene TRBV29-1 combines with J gene TRBJ1-1; TRBD1 matches 8 bases. The ends lost 5 bases at V and 1 base at J; junction bases unmatched: 15. This CDR3 comprises 17 residues. Germline assignment: CDR1 SQVTM and CDR2 ANQGSEA.

The chain has TRBV14 and TRBJ1-4; 7 bases line up with TRBD1. J was trimmed by 7 bases and V by 4 bases; bases with no gene match: 12. Germline V gives CDR1 SGHDN, CDR2 FVKESK. The CDR3 totals 16 residues. In DNA, the CDR3 is TGTGCCAGCAGCCCGGGGGGGACAGTGATTGGTGAAAAACTGTTTTTT. Amino acids: CASSPGGTVIGEKLFF.

The chain has TRBV11-3 and TRBJ2-5, with D possibly being TRBD1 (7 bases). Trimming cost V 5 bases and J 4 bases, with 8 bases left between them. The germline V gene encodes CDR1 SGHNT and CDR2 YENEEA. The CDR3 extends over 12 amino acids. CDR3 protein: CASSQGGETQYF. CDR3 nucleotides: TGTGCCAGCAGCCAGGGGGGAGAGACCCAGTACTTC. Looking up the rest from reference TRBV11-3 and TRBJ2-5 gives the full variable domain: EAGVVQSPRYKIIEKKQPVAFWCNPISGHNTLYWYLQNLGQGPELLIRYENEEAVDDSQLPKDRFSAERLKGVDSTLKIQPAELGDSAVYLCASSQGGETQYFGPGTRLLVL.

The rearrangement uses TRBV24-1 and TRBJ2-2; 8 bases are shared with TRBD1. Germline V gene lookup returns CDR1 KGHDR and CDR2 SFDVKD. The length of the CDR3 is 15 residues. V gave up 2 bases and J gave up 5 bases; unmatched junction bases: 3. Here the CDR3 reads CATSDYGTGTGELFF. The DNA of the CDR3 is TGTGCCACCAGTGATTATGGGACAGGAACCGGGGAGCTGTTTTTT.

The rearrangement links TRBV5-1 to TRBJ1-2; 8 bases fit TRBD1. V trimming: 2 bases; J trimming: 2 bases; junction bases outside the gene matches: 5. CDR1 and CDR2 from the germline V gene are SGHRS and YFSETQ. This CDR3 comprises 15 residues. DNA for the CDR3: TGCGCCAGCAGCTTCGCCGGACAGGGAAACTATGGCTACACCTTC. It specifies CASSFAGQGNYGYTF.

Concerning this clone: Relative to the germline gene, one junction end is altered; a read error may explain this. The chain employs TRBV30 and TRBJ2-7, with a tentative D call TRBD1 (6 bases). The CDR3 loop spans 13 amino acids. Germline V CDR1 and CDR2: GTSNPN, SVGIG (reference sequence). The CDR3 region is CAWTQPDRRRFEF. For the CDR3, the DNA is TGTGCCTGGACCCAACCCGACAGGCGCCGCTTCGAGTTC.

The chain is built from TRBV2 and TRBJ2-7, with D possibly matching TRBD1 (6 bases). V was cut by 3 bases and J by 6 bases, with 18 bases left in between. Germline-derived CDR1 and CDR2 are SNHLY and FYNNEI. CDR3 size: 15 residues. Written as DNA, the CDR3 is TGTGCCAGCAGTGAGTTGGGGGTTCGAGGGGGCGAGCAGTACTTC. This encodes CASSELGVRGGEQYF.

This chain joins TRBV5-4 and TRBJ2-5, with D perhaps matching TRBD2 (6 bases). The CDR3 is made up of 15 amino acids. V lost 7 bases to trimming and J lost 5 bases, with 21 bases between them. The germline gives CDR1 SGHNT, CDR2 YYREEE (reference sequence). The CDR3 bases are TGTGCCAGCTCCTCGCCGGGAGCCGGGACGGAGACCCAGTACTTC. It translates to CASSSPGAGTETQYF.

The V call is TRBV4-1, the J call TRBJ2-7; TRBD2 matches at 7 bases. The V gene's germline CDR1 is MGHRA and CDR2 YSYEKL. The CDR3 length is 15 residues. V trimming: 2 bases; J trimming: 4 bases; junction bases outside the gene matches: 8. CDR3 coding DNA: TGCGCCAGCAGCCAAAGTAGCGGGTCTGAGTACGAGCAGTACTTC. Translated: CASSQSSGSEYEQYF.

The V gene is TRBV19, the J gene TRBJ2-1, with 10 bases that match TRBD2. Germline V gene lookup returns CDR1 LNHDA and CDR2 SQIVND (reference sequence). With V trimmed by 9 bases and J by 3 bases, 2 bases remained unmatched. The CDR3 has 13 amino acids. In DNA, the CDR3 is TGTGCCAGCCGACTAGCGGGCTACAATGAGCAGTTCTTC. It codes for CASRLAGYNEQFF.

With respect to this clone: A junction end diverges from the germline sequence, so it may reflect a read error. The rearrangement uses TRBV7-7 and TRBJ1-4, with 9 bases that match TRBD1. CDR1 is SSHAT, CDR2 FNYEAQ, per germline (reference sequence). The CDR3 has 17 residues. The CDR3 sequence: CASSLGDRATLNEKLFF. CDR3 nucleotide sequence: TGTGCTAGCAGCTTAGGGGACAGGGCTACTTTGAATGAAAAACTGTTTTTT.

This chain uses TRBV4-2 with TRBJ2-4; the match to TRBD2 covers 13 bases. V dropped 3 bases and J dropped 6; count of bases not matched to a gene: 8. The CDR3 extends over 17 amino acids. Germline values: CDR1 LGHNA, CDR2 YNFKEQ. The CDR3 nucleotides are TGTGCCAGCAGCCAGGAACTAGCGGGGGGGCTGGGAAACATTCAGTACTTC. Its translation: CASSQELAGGLGNIQYF.

The chain combines TRBV5-5 with TRBJ2-3; 8 bases line up with TRBD1. The CDR3 covers 15 residues. Losses at the gene ends were 0 bases for V and 6 bases for J; bases not matched to a gene: 6. In germline, CDR1 is SGHKS, CDR2 YYEKEE (reference sequence). The DNA for the CDR3 is TGTGCCAGCAGCTTGGTGTGGACAGGGTCCGATACGCAGTATTTT. Translated, it gives CASSLVWTGSDTQYF.

The chain has TRBV10-3 and TRBJ1-1, with D possibly TRBD1 on 5 matching bases. The germline V gene has CDR1 ENHRY and CDR2 SYGVKD. The CDR3 is made up of 13 amino acids. Trimming left V 3 bases short and J 1 base short, with 6 bases between. The CDR3 DNA follows: TGTGCCATCAGTGACAGGGAGAACACTGAAGCTTTCTTT. It specifies CAISDRENTEAFF.

This clone came up a few times. The rearrangement uses TRBV19 and TRBJ1-2; 7 bases align to TRBD1. Germline CDR1 and CDR2: LNHDA and SQIVND (reference sequence). The CDR3 spans 15 residues. Trimming took 6 bases from V and 4 from J; bases not matched to a gene: 11. CDR3 amino acids: CASRRARDSFYGYTF. CDR3 nucleotides: TGTGCCAGTAGAAGGGCCCGGGACAGCTTCTATGGCTACACCTTC. The variable domain in full, completed from reference TRBV19 and TRBJ1-2, reads DGGITQSPKYLFRKEGQNVTLSCEQNLNHDAMYWYRQDPGQGLRLIYYSQIVNDFQKGDIAEGYSVSREKKESFPLTVTSAQKNPTAFYLCASRRARDSFYGYTFGSGTRLTVV.

The chain is built from TRBV5-4 and TRBJ2-1, with 8 positions matching TRBD2. V was pared by 6 bases and J by 3 bases, with 8 bases of the junction left unmatched. The CDR3 sequence is 15 residues long. Germline V lookup: CDR1 SGHNT, CDR2 YYREEE (reference sequence). DNA of the CDR3: TGTGCCAGCACCGATAGCGGGGCGATCTACAATGAGCAGTTCTTC. Its protein product is CASTDSGAIYNEQFF.

J is TRBJ2-2 and V is TRBV18; TRBD1 aligns across 8 bases. This CDR3 spans 15 amino acids. Germline CDR1 KGHSH, CDR2 LQKENI. V shed 5 bases and J 1 base; nucleotides not matched to a gene: 3. DNA for the CDR3: TGTGCCAGCTCAATTGACAGGGGGAACACCGGGGAGCTGTTTTTT. Residues: CASSIDRGNTGELFF.

This sequence joins TRBV27 and TRBJ2-1; 7 positions match TRBD1. The CDR3 totals 14 residues. With 6 bases clipped from V and 4 bases from J, the junction kept 6 bases outside the gene matches. CDR1 and CDR2 from the germline V gene are MNHEY and SMNVEV (reference sequence). This CDR3 reads CASRGDSAYNEQFF. For the CDR3, the DNA is TGTGCCAGCAGGGGGGACAGTGCTTACAATGAGCAGTTCTTC.